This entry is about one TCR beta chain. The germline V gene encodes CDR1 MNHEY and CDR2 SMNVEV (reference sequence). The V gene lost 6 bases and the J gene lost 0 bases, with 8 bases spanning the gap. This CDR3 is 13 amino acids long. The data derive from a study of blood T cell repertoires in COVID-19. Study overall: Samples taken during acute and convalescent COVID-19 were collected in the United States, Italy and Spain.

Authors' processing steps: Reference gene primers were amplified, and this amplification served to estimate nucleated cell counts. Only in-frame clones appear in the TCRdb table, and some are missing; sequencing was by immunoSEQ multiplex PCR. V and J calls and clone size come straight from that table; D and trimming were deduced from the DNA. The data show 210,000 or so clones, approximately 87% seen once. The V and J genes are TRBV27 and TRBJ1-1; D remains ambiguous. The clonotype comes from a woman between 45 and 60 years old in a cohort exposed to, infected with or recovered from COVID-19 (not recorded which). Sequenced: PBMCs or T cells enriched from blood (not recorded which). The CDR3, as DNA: TGTGCCAGCAGACCCTATTTGAACACTGAAGCTTTCTTT. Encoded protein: CASRPYLNTEAFF.